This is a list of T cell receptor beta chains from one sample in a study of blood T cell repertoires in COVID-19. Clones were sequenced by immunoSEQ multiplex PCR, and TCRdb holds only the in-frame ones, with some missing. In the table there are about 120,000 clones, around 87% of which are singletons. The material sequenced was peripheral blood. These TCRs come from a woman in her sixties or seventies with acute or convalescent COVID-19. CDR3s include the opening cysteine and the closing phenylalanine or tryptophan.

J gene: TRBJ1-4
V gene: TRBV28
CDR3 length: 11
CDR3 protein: CASTQSEKLFF

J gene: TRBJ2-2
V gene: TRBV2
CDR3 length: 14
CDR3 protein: CASSARASTGELFF

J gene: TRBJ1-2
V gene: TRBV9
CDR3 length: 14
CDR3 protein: CASSAQARGSGYTF

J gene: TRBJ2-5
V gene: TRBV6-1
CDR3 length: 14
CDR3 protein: CASSEGYTQETQYF

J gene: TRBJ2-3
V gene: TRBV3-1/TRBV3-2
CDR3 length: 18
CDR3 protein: CASSKGRNGGTNTDTQYF

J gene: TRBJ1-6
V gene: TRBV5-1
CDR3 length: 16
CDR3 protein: CASSTQTGPGNSPLHF

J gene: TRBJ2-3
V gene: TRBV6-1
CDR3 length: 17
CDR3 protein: CASSVGTGGDMPDTQYF

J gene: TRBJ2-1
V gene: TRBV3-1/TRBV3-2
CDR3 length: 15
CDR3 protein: CASSRSGGAHNEQFF

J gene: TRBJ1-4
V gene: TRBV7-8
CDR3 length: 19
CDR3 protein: CASSPRPRDRGGVNEKLFF

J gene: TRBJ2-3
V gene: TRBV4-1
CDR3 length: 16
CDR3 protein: CASSQADLAGRDTQYF

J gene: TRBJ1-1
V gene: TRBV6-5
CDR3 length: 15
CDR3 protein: CASRIQGATGAEAFF

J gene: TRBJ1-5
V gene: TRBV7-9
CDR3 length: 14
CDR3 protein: CASSLEQSNQPQHF

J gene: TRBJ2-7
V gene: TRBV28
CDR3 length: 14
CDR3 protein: CASKEGVGSYEQYF

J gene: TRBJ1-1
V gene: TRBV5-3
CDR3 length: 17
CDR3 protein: CARSPFMRVVGNTEAFF

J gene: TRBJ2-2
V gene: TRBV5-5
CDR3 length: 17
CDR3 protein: CASSYRTSGGLTGELFF

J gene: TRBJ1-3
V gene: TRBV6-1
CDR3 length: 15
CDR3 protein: CASSEALGQGNTIYF

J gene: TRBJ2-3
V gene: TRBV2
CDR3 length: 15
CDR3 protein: CASRPTSGVTDTQYF

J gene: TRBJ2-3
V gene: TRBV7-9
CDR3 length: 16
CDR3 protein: CATRSRTGGITDTQYF

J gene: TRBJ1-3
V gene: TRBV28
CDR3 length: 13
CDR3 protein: CASSFGDSETIYF

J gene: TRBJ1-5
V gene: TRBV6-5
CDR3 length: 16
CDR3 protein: CASSYSAAVGNQPQHF

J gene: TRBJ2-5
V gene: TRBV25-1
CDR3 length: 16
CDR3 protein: CASSQPSGGAGETQYF

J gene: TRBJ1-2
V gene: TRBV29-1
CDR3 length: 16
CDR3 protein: CSVEDPARQLIYGYTF

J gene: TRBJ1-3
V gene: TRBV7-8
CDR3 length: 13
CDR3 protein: CASSFLSGNTIYF

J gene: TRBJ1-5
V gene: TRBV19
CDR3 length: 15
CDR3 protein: CASSMVAGGNQPQHF

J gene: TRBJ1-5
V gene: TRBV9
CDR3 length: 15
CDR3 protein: CASSVQGEGNQPQHF

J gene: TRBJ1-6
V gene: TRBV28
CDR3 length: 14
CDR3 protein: CASRSTGYNSPLHF

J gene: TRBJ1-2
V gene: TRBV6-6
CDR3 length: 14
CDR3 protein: CASSYAGRNYGYTF

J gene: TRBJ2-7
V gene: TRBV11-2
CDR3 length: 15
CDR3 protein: CASSLGVGGNYEQYF

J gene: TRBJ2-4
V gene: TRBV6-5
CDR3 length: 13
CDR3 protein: CASRGGGRDIQYF

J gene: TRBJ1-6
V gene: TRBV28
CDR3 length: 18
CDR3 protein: CASSLTGTGGAKFSPLHF

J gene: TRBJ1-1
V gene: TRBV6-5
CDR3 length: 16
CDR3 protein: CASSYSPGQGETEAFF

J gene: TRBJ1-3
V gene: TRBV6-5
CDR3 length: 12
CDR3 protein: CASRSGGNTIYF

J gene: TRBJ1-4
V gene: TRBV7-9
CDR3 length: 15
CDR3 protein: CASSPRQATNEKLFF

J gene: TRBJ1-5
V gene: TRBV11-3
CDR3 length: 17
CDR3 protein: CASSFPLYKYSNQPQHF

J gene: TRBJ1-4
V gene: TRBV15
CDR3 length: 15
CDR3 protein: CATSRDLGQGEKLFF

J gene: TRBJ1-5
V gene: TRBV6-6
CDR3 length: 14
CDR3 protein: CASRTGHSNQPQHF

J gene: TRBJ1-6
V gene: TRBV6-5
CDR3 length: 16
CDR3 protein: CASSYSRWTGVSPLHF

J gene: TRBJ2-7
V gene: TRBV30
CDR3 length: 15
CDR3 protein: CAWRQALAGNYEQYF

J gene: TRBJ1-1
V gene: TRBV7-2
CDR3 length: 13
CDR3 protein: CASSLVSQRGAFF

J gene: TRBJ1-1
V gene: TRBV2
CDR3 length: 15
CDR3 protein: CASSGRQGRNTEAFF

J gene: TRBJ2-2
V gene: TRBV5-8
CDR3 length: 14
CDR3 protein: CASSSGLVGGELFF

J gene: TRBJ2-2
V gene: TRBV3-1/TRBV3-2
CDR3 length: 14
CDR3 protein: CASSLKGGTGELFF

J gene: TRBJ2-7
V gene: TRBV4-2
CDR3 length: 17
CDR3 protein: CASSQEGRQGVAYEQYF

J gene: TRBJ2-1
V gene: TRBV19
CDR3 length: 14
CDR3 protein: CPNGRERGQNEQFF

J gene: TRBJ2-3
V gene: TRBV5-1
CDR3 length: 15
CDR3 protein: CASSLTGDGTDTQYF

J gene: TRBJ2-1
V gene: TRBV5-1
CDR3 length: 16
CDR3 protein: CASSPATSALYNEQFF

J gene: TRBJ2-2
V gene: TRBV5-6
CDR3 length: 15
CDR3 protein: CASSRGQLNTGELFF

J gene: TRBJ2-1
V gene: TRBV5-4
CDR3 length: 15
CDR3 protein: CASSLAQGSYNEQFF

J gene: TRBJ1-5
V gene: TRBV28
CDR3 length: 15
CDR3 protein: CASSLGGYNNQPQHF

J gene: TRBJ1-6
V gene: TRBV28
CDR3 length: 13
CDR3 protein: CATWGVTYSPLHF

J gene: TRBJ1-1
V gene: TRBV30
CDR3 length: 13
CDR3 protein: CAWMVGGWTEAFF

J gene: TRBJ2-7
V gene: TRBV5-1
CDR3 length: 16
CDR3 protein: CASSLAHAGPSYEQYF

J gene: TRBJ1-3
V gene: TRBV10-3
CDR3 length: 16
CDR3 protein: CAISEYMGAGGNTIYF